A selection of T cell receptor beta chains follows, all from one sample in a study of siplizumab effects on memory and regulatory T cells. The method was immunoSEQ multiplex PCR; TCRdb's version includes in-frame clones alone and lacks a portion of them. The data contain roughly 56,000 clones, 90% to 95% of them singletons. Sequenced material: CD8+ T cells sorted from blood. The receptors come from a human donor in good health. Both conserved end residues are part of each CDR3. A D gene is named only where the DNA matches it firmly.

d_gene	v_gene	j_gene	CDR3aa	CDR3nt
.	TRBV27	TRBJ2-1	CASRLGSYNEQFF	TGTGCCAGCAGGTTGGGCTCCTACAATGAGCAGTTCTTC
.	TRBV7-2	TRBJ2-7	CASSLESHYEQYF	TGTGCCAGCAGCCTCGAGTCTCACTACGAGCAGTACTTC
.	TRBV28	TRBJ1-2	CASSLSPNYGYTF	TGTGCCAGCAGTTTAAGCCCTAACTATGGCTACACCTTC
.	TRBV13	TRBJ1-1	CASSPLRGMNTEAFF	TGTGCCAGCAGCCCGCTCAGGGGAATGAACACTGAAGCTTTCTTT
TRBD1	TRBV14	TRBJ2-7	CASSQDTAGGPYEQYF	TGTGCCAGCAGCCAAGATACGGCAGGGGGTCCCTACGAGCAGTACTTC
.	TRBV7-9	TRBJ2-5	CASSLSPWTARETQYF	TGTGCCAGCAGCTTAAGCCCCTGGACGGCCAGGGAGACCCAGTACTTC
TRBD1	TRBV6-5	TRBJ2-7	CASSRTGLTYEQYF	TGTGCCAGCAGTCGGACAGGCCTAACCTACGAGCAGTACTTC
.	TRBV30	TRBJ2-2	CAWGLRGSMLNTGELFF	TGTGCCTGGGGTCTGAGGGGTTCGATGCTTAACACCGGGGAGCTGTTTTTT
.	TRBV5-1	TRBJ2-2	CASSLFGGPGTGELFF	TGCGCCAGCAGCTTGTTTGGGGGGCCGGGCACCGGGGAGCTGTTTTTT
.	TRBV7-2	TRBJ2-7	CASSLPSSEQYF	TGTGCCAGCAGCTTACCTAGCAGCGAGCAGTACTTC
TRBD2	TRBV4-1	TRBJ2-3	CASSQVVLAGKGDTQYF	TGCGCCAGCAGCCAAGTCGTCCTAGCGGGAAAGGGGGATACGCAGTATTTT
.	TRBV6-1	TRBJ2-2	CASSDRGILTGELFF	TGTGCCAGCAGTGACAGGGGTATATTGACCGGGGAGCTGTTTTTT
TRBD1	TRBV10-1	TRBJ2-2	CASPDRANTGELFF	TGCGCCAGCCCCGACAGGGCGAACACCGGGGAGCTGTTTTTT
.	TRBV27	TRBJ1-5	CASSLSGSNQPQHF	TGTGCCAGCAGCCTTTCCGGGAGCAATCAGCCCCAGCATTTT